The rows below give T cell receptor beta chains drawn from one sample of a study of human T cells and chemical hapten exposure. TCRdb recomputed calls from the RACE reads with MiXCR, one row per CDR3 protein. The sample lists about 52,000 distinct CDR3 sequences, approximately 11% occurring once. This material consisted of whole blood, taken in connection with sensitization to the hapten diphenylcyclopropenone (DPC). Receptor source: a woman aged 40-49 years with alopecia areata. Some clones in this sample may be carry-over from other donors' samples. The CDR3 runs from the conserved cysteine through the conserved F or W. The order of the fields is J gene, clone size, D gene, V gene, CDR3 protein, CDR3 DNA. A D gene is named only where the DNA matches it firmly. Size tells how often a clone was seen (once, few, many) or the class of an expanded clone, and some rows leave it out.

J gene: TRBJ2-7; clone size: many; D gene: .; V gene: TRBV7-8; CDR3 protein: CASSSNLGGKYF; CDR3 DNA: TGTGCCAGCAGCTCAAACTTGGGTGGCAAGTACTTC
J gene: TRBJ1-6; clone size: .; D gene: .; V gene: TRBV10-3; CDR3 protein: CAIRAGEGNSPLHF; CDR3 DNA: TGTGCCATCAGGGCAGGGGAAGGTAATTCACCCCTCCACTTT
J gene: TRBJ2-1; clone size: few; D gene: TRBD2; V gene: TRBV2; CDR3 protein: CASSAGSGRAYNEQFF; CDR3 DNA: TGTGCCAGCAGTGCGGGCAGCGGGAGGGCCTACAATGAGCAGTTCTTC
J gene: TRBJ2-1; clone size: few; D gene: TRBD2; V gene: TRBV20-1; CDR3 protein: CSAPRLAAVSYNEQFF; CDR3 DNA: TGCAGTGCTCCCCGACTAGCTGCTGTCTCCTACAATGAGCAGTTCTTC
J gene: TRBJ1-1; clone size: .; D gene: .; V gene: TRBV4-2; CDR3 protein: CASSQGPGSDTEAFF; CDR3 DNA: TGTGCCAGCAGCCAAGGTCCAGGATCGGACACTGAAGCTTTCTTT
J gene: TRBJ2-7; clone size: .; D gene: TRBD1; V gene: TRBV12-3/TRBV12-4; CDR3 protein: CASRETGGDYEQYF; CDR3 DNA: TGTGCCAGCAGGGAGACAGGGGGGGACTACGAGCAGTACTTC
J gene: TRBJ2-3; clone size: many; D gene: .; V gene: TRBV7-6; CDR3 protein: CASSSPVMADTQYF; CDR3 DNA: TGTGCCAGCAGCTCACCCGTGATGGCAGATACGCAGTATTTT
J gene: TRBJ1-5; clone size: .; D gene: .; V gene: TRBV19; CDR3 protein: CAGYKGQKPYSNQPQHF; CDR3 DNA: TGTGCCGGCTACAAAGGACAAAAACCATATAGCAATCAGCCCCAGCATTTT
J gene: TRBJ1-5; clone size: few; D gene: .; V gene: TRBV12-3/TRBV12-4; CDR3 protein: CASSSQERNQPQHF; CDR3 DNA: TGTGCCAGCAGCTCACAGGAGCGGAATCAGCCCCAGCATTTT
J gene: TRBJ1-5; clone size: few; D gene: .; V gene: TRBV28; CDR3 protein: CASSPGITPQHF; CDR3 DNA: TGTGCCAGCAGCCCCGGGATCACTCCCCAGCATTTT
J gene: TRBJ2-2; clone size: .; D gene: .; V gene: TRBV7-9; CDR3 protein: CASSLKDGNTGELFF; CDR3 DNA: TGTGCCAGCAGCTTAAAGGATGGGAACACCGGGGAGCTGTTTTTT
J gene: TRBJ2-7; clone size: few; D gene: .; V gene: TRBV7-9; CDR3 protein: CASSPPGDEQYF; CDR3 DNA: TGTGCCAGCAGCCCACCTGGGGACGAGCAGTACTTC
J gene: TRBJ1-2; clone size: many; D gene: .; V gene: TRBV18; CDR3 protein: CASSQDGGQSNYGYTF; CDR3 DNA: TGTGCCAGCTCACAGGATGGAGGACAGTCCAACTATGGCTACACCTTC
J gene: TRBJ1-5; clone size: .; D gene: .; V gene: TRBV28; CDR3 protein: CASSLYRGTQPQHF; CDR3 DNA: TGTGCCAGCAGTTTATATCGGGGGACTCAGCCCCAGCATTTT
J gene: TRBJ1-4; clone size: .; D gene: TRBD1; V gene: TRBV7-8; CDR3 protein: CASSLVGTGDEKLFF; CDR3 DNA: TGTGCCAGCAGCTTAGTAGGGACAGGGGATGAAAAACTGTTTTTT
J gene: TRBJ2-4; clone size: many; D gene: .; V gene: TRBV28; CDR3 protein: CASSLGANIQYF; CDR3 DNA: TGTGCCAGCAGTTTAGGGGCAAACATTCAGTACTTC
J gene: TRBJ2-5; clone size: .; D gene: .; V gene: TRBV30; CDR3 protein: CAWASQETQYF; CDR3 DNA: TGTGCCTGGGCCAGCCAGGAGACCCAGTACTTC
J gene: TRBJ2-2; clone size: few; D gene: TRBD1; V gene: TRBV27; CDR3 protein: CASSPRQGEGGELFF; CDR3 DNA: TGTGCCAGCAGTCCCCGACAGGGAGAGGGCGGGGAGCTGTTTTTT
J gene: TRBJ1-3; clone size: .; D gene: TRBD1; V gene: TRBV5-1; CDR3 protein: CASSLAGTGLGNTIYF; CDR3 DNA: TGCGCCAGCAGCTTGGCCGGGACAGGACTTGGAAACACCATATATTTT
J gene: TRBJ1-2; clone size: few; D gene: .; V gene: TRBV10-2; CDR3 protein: CASSERQGNYGYTF; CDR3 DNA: TGCGCCAGCAGTGAAAGGCAGGGAAACTATGGCTACACCTTC
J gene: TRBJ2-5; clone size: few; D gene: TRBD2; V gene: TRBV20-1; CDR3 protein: CSARDTSVQETQYF; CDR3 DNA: TGCAGTGCTAGAGATACTAGCGTCCAAGAGACCCAGTACTTC
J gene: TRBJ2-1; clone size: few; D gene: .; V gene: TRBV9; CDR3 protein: CASSKSTLEQFF; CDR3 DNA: TGTGCCAGCAGCAAGTCCACGCTTGAGCAGTTCTTC
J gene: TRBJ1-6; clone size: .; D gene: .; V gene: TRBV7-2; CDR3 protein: CASSLGAPPSPLHF; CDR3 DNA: TGTGCCAGCAGCTTAGGGGCTCCTCCCTCACCCCTCCACTTT
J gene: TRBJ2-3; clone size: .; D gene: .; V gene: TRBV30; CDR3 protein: CAWRWIGLRDTQYF; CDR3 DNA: TGTGCCTGGAGGTGGATAGGGTTACGAGATACGCAGTATTTT
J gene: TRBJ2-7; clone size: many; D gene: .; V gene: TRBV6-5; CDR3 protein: CASSFNRGGASNYEQYF; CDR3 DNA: TGTGCCAGCAGTTTCAACCGTGGAGGGGCCTCCAACTACGAGCAGTACTTC
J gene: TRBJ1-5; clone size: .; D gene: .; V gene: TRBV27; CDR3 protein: CASSLRQSRPQHF; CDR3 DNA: TGTGCCAGCAGTTTAAGACAGTCTCGGCCCCAGCATTTT
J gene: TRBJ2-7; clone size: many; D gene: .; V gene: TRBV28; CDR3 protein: CASSSRTGYPYEQYF; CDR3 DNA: TGTGCCAGCAGTTCCCGGACGGGGTACCCCTACGAGCAGTACTTC
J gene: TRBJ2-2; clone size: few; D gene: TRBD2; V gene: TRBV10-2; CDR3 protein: CASRSLAAKNTGELFF; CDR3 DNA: TGCGCCAGCAGGTCACTAGCGGCGAAGAACACCGGGGAGCTGTTTTTT
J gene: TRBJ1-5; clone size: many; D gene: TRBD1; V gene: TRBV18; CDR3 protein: CASSPSLGTGDKPQHF; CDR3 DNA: TGTGCCAGCTCACCTAGTTTGGGGACAGGGGACAAGCCCCAGCATTTT
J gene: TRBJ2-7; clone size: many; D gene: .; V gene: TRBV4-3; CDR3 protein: CASSQENTGGVYEQYF; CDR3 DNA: TGCGCCAGCAGCCAAGAGAACACCGGTGGGGTTTACGAGCAGTACTTC
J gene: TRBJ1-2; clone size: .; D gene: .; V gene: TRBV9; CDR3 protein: CASSVGYGYTF; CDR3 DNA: TGTGCCAGCAGCGTAGGCTATGGCTACACCTTC
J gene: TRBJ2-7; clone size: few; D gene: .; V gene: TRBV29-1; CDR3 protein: CSVAPGRYEQYF; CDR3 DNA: TGCAGCGTAGCACCCGGGAGATACGAGCAGTACTTC
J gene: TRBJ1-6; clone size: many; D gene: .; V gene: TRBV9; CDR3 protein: CASGPSISENSPLHF; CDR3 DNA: TGTGCCAGCGGCCCTTCGATTAGTGAGAATTCACCCCTCCACTTT
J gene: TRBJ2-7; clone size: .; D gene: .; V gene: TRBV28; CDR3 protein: CASSLKGYEQYF; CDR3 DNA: TGTGCCAGCAGTTTAAAGGGGTACGAGCAGTACTTC
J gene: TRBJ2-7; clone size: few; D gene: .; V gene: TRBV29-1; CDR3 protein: CSVRGASYEQYF; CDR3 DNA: TGCAGCGTTCGAGGGGCCAGCTACGAGCAGTACTTC
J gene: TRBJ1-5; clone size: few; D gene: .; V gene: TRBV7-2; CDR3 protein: CASSQGINQPQHF; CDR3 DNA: TGTGCCAGCAGCCAGGGAATCAATCAGCCCCAGCATTTT
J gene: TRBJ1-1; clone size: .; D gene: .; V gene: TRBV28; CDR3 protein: CASSTQLEWAFF; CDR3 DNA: TGTGCCAGCAGCACCCAGTTGGAATGGGCTTTCTTT
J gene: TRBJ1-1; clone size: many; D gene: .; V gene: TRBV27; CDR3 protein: CASSQGDYTEAFF; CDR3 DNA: TGTGCCAGCAGTCAAGGGGACTACACTGAAGCTTTCTTT
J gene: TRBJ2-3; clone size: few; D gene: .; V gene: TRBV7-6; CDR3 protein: CASSLVRTDTQYF; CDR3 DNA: TGTGCCAGCAGCTTAGTAAGAACAGATACGCAGTATTTT
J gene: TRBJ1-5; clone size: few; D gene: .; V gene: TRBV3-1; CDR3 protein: CASSLGRPQPQHF; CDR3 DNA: TGTGCCAGCAGCCTCGGACGGCCGCAGCCCCAGCATTTT
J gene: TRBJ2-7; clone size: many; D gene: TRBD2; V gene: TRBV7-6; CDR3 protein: CASSPLGTSGEQYF; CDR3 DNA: TGTGCCAGCAGCCCCCTCGGGACTAGCGGGGAGCAGTACTTC
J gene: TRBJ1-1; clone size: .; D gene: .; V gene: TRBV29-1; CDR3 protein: CSVAIGATEAFF; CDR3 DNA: TGCAGCGTTGCTATTGGTGCCACTGAAGCTTTCTTT
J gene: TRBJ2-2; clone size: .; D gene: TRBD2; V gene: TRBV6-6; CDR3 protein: CASRTSGSKQANTGELFF; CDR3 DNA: TGTGCCAGCAGGACTAGCGGGAGTAAACAGGCGAACACCGGGGAGCTGTTTTTT
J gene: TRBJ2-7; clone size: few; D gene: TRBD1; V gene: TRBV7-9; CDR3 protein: CASSSKGQPYEQYF; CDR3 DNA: TGTGCCAGCAGCTCGAAGGGACAGCCCTACGAGCAGTACTTC
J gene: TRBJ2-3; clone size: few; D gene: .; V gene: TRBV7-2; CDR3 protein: CASSRDSPARRYF; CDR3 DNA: TGTGCCAGCAGCCGGGACTCACCGGCCCGGAGGTATTTT
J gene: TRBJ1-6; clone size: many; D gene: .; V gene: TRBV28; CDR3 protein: CASSPGLRNSPLHF; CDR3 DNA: TGTGCCAGCAGCCCAGGTTTGCGGAATTCACCCCTCCACTTT
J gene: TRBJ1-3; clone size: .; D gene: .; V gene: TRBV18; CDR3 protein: CASSPAGSSGNTIYF; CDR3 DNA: TGTGCCAGCTCACCAGCGGGGAGCTCTGGAAACACCATATATTTT
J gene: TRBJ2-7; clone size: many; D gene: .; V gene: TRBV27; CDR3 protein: CASSFRGSSYEQYF; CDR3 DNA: TGTGCCAGCAGTTTTCGGGGAAGCTCCTACGAGCAGTACTTC
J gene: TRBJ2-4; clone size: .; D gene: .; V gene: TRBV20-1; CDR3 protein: CSAPFQGGDIQYF; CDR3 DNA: TGCAGTGCTCCCTTCCAGGGGGGGGACATTCAGTACTTC
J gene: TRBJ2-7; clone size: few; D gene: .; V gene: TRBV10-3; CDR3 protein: CAIASLSYEQYF; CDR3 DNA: TGTGCCATCGCTTCTCTCTCCTACGAGCAGTACTTC
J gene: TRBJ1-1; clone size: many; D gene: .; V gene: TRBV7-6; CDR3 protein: CASTPTMNTEAFF; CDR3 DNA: TGTGCCAGCACCCCCACCATGAACACTGAAGCTTTCTTT